This TCR beta chain was captured in a study of blood T cell repertoires in COVID-19. Study context: Sources were T cells, B-cell-depleted T cells, or PBMCs; the material itself was cDNA or gDNA.

Sequencing was performed with immunoSEQ multiplex PCR; in TCRdb, only in-frame clones are kept and a portion is missing. The sample records approximately 36,000 clones, roughly 90% being singletons. The V and J ends lost 5 bases and 4 bases respectively, with 15 bases between them. Germline CDR1 and CDR2: MDHEN and SYDVKM. This CDR3 region has 15 residues. The chain uses TRBV28 and TRBJ1-5; possible D gene TRBD1, 6 bases. The clonotype was recovered from a man aged 55 to 69 with acute or convalescent COVID-19. The specimen sequenced was peripheral blood. The CDR3, as DNA: TGTGCCAGCAGTCAGACAGGCAGAGGGAATCAGCCCCAGCATTTT. Its translation is CASSQTGRGNQPQHF. The full variable domain, in which reference TRBV28 and TRBJ1-5 provide the parts outside the CDR3, is DVKVTQSSRYLVKRTGEKVFLECVQDMDHENMFWYRQDPGLGLRLIYFSYDVKMKEKGDIPEGYSVSREKKERFSLILESASTNQTSMYLCASSQTGRGNQPQHFGDGTRLSIL.